This TCR beta chain was found in a study of T cell repertoires in cytomegalovirus infection. For the study at large: CMV infection plus the matching HLA type was flagged by public TCR beta signatures.

TCRdb fed the reads into MiXCR, producing one record per CDR3 protein. The sample has 830,000 or so distinct CDR3 sequences, approximately 32% seen once. Study conclusions and caveats: Individuals carrying CMV plus the relevant HLA were identified by cumulative frequency of public TCR beta families. CMV-specific TCR beta clonotypes restricted by HLA-C dominated the ex vivo response.

Ten or more counts support this clonotype. The target antigen is unknown. Germline CDR1 LGHNT, CDR2 FRNRAP. This CDR3 comprises 18 residues. V was shortened by 3 bases and J by 2 bases, with 22 bases between the two germline ends. The sequenced sample was cultured CD8+ T cells from PBMCs, obtained from culture after CMV antigen stimulation. The receptor comes from a human donor in good health (CMV status not recorded). Some clones in this sample may be carry-over from other donors' samples. The J gene is TRBJ1-2, the V gene TRBV12-5, with D hard to call. DNA for the CDR3: TGTGCTAGTGGTTTTGGAACCCACGGGATAGTTACGAACTATGGCTACACCTTC. It is translated as CASGFGTHGIVTNYGYTF. Combining the CDR3 with reference TRBV12-5 and TRBJ1-2 gives the whole variable domain DARVTQTPRHKVTEMGQEVTMRCQPILGHNTVFWYRQTMMQGLELLAYFRNRAPLDDSGMPKDRFSAEMPDATLATLKIQPSEPRDSAVYFCASGFGTHGIVTNYGYTFGSGTRLTVV.